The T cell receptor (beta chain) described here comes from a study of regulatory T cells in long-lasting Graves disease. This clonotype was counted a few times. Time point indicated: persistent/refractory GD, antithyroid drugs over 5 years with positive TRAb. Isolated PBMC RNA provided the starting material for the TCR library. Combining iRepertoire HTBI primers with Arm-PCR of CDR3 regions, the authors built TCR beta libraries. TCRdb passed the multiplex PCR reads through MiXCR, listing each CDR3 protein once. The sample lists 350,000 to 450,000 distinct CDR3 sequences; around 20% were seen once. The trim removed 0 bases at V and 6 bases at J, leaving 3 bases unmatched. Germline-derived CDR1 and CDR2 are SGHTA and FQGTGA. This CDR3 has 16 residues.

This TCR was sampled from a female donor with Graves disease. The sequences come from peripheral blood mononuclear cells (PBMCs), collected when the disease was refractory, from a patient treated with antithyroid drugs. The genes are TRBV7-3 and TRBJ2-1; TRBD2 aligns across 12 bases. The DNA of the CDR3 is TGTGCCAGCAGCTTAACTGGGACTAGCGGGTTCAATGAGCAGTTCTTC. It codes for CASSLTGTSGFNEQFF.